The 21 T cell receptor beta chains presented below share a single source sample, sequenced in a study of T-cell memory formation after mild COVID-19. TCRdb called the 5' RACE reads again in MiXCR, with one record for every CDR3 protein. Counted here are under 350,000 distinct CDR3 sequences, about a sixth occurring once; the ten biggest clones make up more than 20%. Sequencing was carried out using PBMCs or a T cell subset sorted from them (not recorded which). These receptors came from a man aged 18 to 30 who had mild COVID-19 (a few samples of this study predate the infection). Cell type and time point are not known.

The V call is TRBV9, the J call TRBJ1-2; D unclear. The CDR3 covers 12 residues. The V gene lost 3 bases and the J gene lost 10 bases, with 13 bases spanning the gap. Germline CDR1 reads SGDLS; CDR2 reads YYNGEE. This chain's CDR3 is CASSGSTHSYTF. The CDR3 DNA reads as TGTGCCAGCAGCGGGTCGACACACTCCTACACCTTC.

The table lists this clonotype with many counts. The V gene is TRBV20-1, the J gene TRBJ2-3, with TRBD2 matching 9 bases. The junction had 10 bases not matched to a gene; V was cut back by 5 bases and J by 4 bases. Looked up from germline, CDR1 is DFQATT and CDR2 is SNEGSKA (reference sequence). This CDR3 is 15 amino acids long. The CDR3 is CSAPWAGGPADTQYF. CDR3 nucleotides: TGCAGTGCTCCCTGGGCGGGGGGGCCGGCAGATACGCAGTATTTT.

This rearrangement joins TRBV7-2 to TRBJ1-1, with TRBD1 matching 7 bases. The CDR3 is 15 amino acids. Germline V gene lookup returns CDR1 SGHTA and CDR2 FQGNSA. V lost 1 base and J lost 5; bases outside the gene matches: 7. The CDR3 loop reads CASSLGFRGGTEAFF. CDR3 DNA sequence: TGTGCCAGCAGCTTAGGGTTCAGGGGGGGGACTGAAGCTTTCTTT.

This clonotype showed up many times. The V call is TRBV24-1, the J call TRBJ1-1; D remains unclear. Germline CDR1 KGHDR, CDR2 SFDVKD. Trimming stripped 5 bases from V and 5 bases from J, with 11 bases between. The length of the CDR3 is 13 residues. The CDR3 loop is CATSARRGTEAFF. Here the CDR3 DNA reads TGTGCCACCAGTGCGAGGAGAGGGACTGAAGCTTTCTTT.

This clonotype came up many times. V and J are TRBV6-6 and TRBJ1-6, with 7 bases matching TRBD1. With V trimmed by 6 bases and J by 10 bases, 9 bases remained unmatched. CDR1 is MNHNY and CDR2 is SVGAGI in the germline V gene (reference sequence). The CDR3 consists of 14 residues. CDR3 region: CASRRTGQISPLHF. CDR3 bases: TGTGCCAGCAGGCGGACAGGACAGATCTCACCCCTCCACTTT.

This clonotype has only a few counts. V and J are TRBV29-1 and TRBJ2-5; D is possibly TRBD2 (5 bases). V was trimmed by 4 bases and J by 4 bases, leaving 19 bases between them. Germline CDR1 is SQVTM and CDR2 is ANQGSEA. The CDR3 sequence is 15 residues long. CDR3 sequence (DNA): TGCAGCGTTGCGGGGTGGAGAAAAATCCCAGAGACCCAGTACTTC. As protein: CSVAGWRKIPETQYF.

The chain combines TRBV12-3 or TRBV12-4 with TRBJ2-7, with D tentatively TRBD1 (6 bases). This CDR3 is 15 amino acids long. V lost 6 bases, J lost 4 bases, and 19 bases lay in between. The CDR3 reads CASSMATGTSYEQYF. CDR3 DNA sequence: TGTGCCAGCAGCATGGCAACCGGGACATCTTACGAGCAGTACTTC.

This rearrangement joins TRBV7-9 to TRBJ2-7; D is perhaps TRBD1 (6 bases). The germline V gene has CDR1 SEHNR and CDR2 FQNEAQ (reference sequence). The CDR3 runs to 13 residues. V lost 5 bases and J lost 3, with 11 bases in between. CDR3 residues: CASSPDRDYEQYF. For the CDR3, the DNA is TGTGCCAGCAGCCCGGACAGAGACTACGAGCAGTACTTC.

CDR3 in amino acids: CASSLVPRGMGEQFF. CDR3 nucleotides: TGTGCCAGCAGCTTAGTCCCCAGGGGGATGGGTGAGCAGTTCTTC. V gene TRBV7-8 combines with J gene TRBJ2-1; 7 bases align to TRBD1. CDR1 and CDR2 from the germline V gene are SGHVS and FQNEAQ. This CDR3 region has 15 residues. Trimming removed 1 base from V and 9 bases from J; junction bases left unmatched: 9.

The chain joins TRBV7-9 to TRBJ2-1; D not resolved. This CDR3 comprises 12 residues. The germline V gene has CDR1 SEHNR and CDR2 FQNEAQ (reference sequence). With 5 bases removed from V and 7 bases from J, the gap between germline ends came to 9 bases. The CDR3 region is CASSPGWNEQFF. The CDR3 DNA is TGTGCCAGCAGCCCTGGGTGGAATGAGCAGTTCTTC.

This clonotype appeared many times. The chain recombines TRBV7-2 with TRBJ2-5; 7 nucleotides align to TRBD1. Germline CDR1 is SGHTA and CDR2 is FQGNSA. V dropped 1 base and J dropped 2; count of bases not matched to a gene: 7. The CDR3 loop spans 16 amino acids. CDR3 sequence (DNA): TGTGCCAGCAGCTTAGATTGGGGCAGGGGGCAAGAGACCCAGTACTTC. This sequence encodes CASSLDWGRGQETQYF.

J is TRBJ2-7 and V is TRBV20-1; no definite D call. Trimming left V 3 bases short and J 2 bases short, with 11 bases between. Germline CDR1 DFQATT, CDR2 SNEGSKA (reference sequence). The CDR3 length is 13 residues. CDR3 residues: CSASNSITYEQYF. The DNA for the CDR3 is TGCAGTGCTAGTAACTCCATCACCTACGAGCAGTACTTC.

The chain couples TRBV27 to TRBJ2-3; 7 bases are shared with TRBD2. CDR1 is MNHEY and CDR2 is SMNVEV in the germline V gene (reference sequence). Unmatched junction bases numbered 10, after V lost 3 bases and J lost 1 base. The CDR3 is 17 residues long. CDR3 sequence: CASSLSARGWGTDTQYF. For the CDR3, the DNA is TGTGCCAGCAGTTTGTCCGCGCGGGGGTGGGGCACAGATACGCAGTATTTT.

There are a few counts of this clonotype. The chain joins TRBV6-1 to TRBJ1-1; D remains unclear. The CDR3 runs to 13 residues. V was clipped by 6 bases and J by 5 bases, with 13 bases between them. Germline CDR1 and CDR2: MNHNS and SASEGT. The CDR3 DNA is TGTGCCAGCAGCCCCTCCCCTGGGACTGAAGCTTTCTTT. Its protein is CASSPSPGTEAFF.

The rearrangement links TRBV7-2 to TRBJ1-1; no clear D gene. The CDR3 has 13 residues. Trimming removed 2 bases at V and 3 bases at J, with 7 bases between. Germline V gene data show CDR1 as SGHTA and CDR2 as FQGNSA. Here the CDR3 reads CASSLLPDTEAFF. Here the CDR3 DNA reads TGTGCCAGCAGCTTATTACCAGACACTGAAGCTTTCTTT.

The chain couples TRBV19 to TRBJ1-6, with D unresolved. This CDR3 spans 13 amino acids. Between the trimmed V and J ends, which lost 8 bases and 4 bases, there was a span of 9 bases. Per germline, CDR1 LNHDA and CDR2 SQIVND (reference sequence). The CDR3 sequence is CASSGTYNSPLHF. The CDR3 bases are TGTGCCAGTTCCGGCACTTATAATTCACCCCTCCACTTT.

The chain combines TRBV29-1 with TRBJ2-2; 9 bases are a match to TRBD1. Germline lookup yields CDR1 SQVTM and CDR2 ANQGSEA. The CDR3 is 18 residues long. The V segment lost 5 bases and the J segment 6 bases; nucleotides outside the gene matches: 19. The DNA for the CDR3 is TGCAGCGTTTTAACTTTTCCGGGACAGGGACGTTCGGCCGGGGAGCTGTTTTTT. It encodes CSVLTFPGQGRSAGELFF.

In this sample, this clonotype turned up a few times. The chain is built from TRBV12-3 or TRBV12-4 and TRBJ2-7, with D maybe TRBD2 (5 bases). The CDR3 is made up of 16 amino acids. With 0 bases removed from V and 7 bases from J, the gap between germline ends came to 19 bases. The CDR3 bases are TGTGCCAGCAGTTTAGCGTCGGCCAGAGTACCGGGAGAGCAGTACTTC. Amino acids: CASSLASARVPGEQYF.

This clonotype was seen more than once but under ten times. This sequence joins TRBV10-3 and TRBJ2-1, with 9 bases identical to TRBD1. The germline CDR1 and CDR2 sequences are ENHRY and SYGVKD. This CDR3 comprises 14 residues. Trimming removed 11 bases from V and 5 bases from J; junction bases left unmatched: 10. The CDR3 DNA sequence: TGTGCCGTAGACCGGGACAGGGACAACAATGAGCAGTTCTTC. Translation gives CAVDRDRDNNEQFF.

The CDR3 coding sequence is TGTGCCAGCAGGCGCAGCCAAGAGAACAATGAGCAGTTCTTC. It encodes CASRRSQENNEQFF. The chain couples TRBV2 to TRBJ2-1, with D uncertain. Germline CDR1 SNHLY, CDR2 FYNNEI. Trimming shortened V by 6 bases and J by 5 bases, and 14 bases separated the two germline ends. The length of the CDR3 is 14 residues.

V and J are TRBV21-1 and TRBJ1-4; the table's D call, TRBD1, has no DNA check behind it. TRBV21-1 is a pseudogene locus. The CDR3 contains 15 residues. The CDR3, as DNA: TGTGCCAGCAGCAAAGGAACAGGGGGAAATGAAAAACTGTTTTTT. Protein product: CASSKGTGGNEKLFF.